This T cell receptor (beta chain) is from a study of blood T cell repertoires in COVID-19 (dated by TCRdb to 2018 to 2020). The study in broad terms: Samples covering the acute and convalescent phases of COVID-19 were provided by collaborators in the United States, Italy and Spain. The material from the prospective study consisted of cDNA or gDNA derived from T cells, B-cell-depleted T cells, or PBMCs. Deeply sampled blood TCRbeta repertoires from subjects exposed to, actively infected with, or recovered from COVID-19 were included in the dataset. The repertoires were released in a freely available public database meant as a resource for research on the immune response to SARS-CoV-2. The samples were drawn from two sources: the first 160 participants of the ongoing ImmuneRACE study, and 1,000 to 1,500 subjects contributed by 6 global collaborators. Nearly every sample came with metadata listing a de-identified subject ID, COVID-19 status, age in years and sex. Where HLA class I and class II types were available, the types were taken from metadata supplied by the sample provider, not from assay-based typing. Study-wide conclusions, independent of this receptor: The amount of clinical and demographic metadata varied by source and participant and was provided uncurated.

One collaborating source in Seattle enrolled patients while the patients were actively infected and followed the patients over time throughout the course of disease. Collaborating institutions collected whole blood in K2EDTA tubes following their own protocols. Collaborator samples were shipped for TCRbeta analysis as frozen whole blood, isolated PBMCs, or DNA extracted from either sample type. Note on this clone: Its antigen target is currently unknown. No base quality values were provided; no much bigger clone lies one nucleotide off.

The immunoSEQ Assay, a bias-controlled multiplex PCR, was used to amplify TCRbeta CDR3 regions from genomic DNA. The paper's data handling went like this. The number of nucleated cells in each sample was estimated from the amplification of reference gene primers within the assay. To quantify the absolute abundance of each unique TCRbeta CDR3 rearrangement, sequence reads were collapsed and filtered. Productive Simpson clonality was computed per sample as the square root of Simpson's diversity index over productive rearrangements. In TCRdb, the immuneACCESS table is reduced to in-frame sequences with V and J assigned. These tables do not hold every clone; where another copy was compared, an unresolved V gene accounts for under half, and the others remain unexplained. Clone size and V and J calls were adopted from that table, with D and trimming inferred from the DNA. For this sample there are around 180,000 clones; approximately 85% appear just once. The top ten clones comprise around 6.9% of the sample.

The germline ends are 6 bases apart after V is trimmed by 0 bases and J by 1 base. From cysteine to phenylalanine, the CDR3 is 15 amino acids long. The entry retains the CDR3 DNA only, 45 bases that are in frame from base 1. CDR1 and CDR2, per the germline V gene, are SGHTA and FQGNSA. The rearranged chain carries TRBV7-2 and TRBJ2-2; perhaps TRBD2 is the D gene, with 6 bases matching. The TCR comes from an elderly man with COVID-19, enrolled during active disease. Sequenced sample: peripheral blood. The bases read TGTGCCAGCAGCTTAGCGGGGGGGAACACCGGGGAGCTGTTTTTT. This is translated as CASSLAGGNTGELFF.